The 7 T cell receptor beta chains below were found in one sample sequenced in a study of T cell responses to AZD1222 COVID-19 vaccine. Produced via immunoSEQ multiplex PCR; TCRdb's table is partial and in-frame only. Of about 120,000 clones listed, about 93% are singletons. Sequences were derived from peripheral blood, sampled 28 days after the second AZD1222 dose. The receptors were sampled from an adult who received the AZD1222 COVID-19 vaccine.

The rearrangement uses TRBV9 and TRBJ2-1, with TRBD2 identical over 8 bases. Germline V gene sequence: CDR1 SGDLS, CDR2 YYNGEE. This CDR3 has 18 residues. V dropped 0 bases and J dropped 8; count of bases not matched to a gene: 16. The CDR3 DNA reads as TGTGCCAGCAGCGTAGGCCGTGGGACTAGTGTAAAATGGGATGAGCAGTTCTTC. The encoded protein is CASSVGRGTSVKWDEQFF. Complete variable domain (other parts from reference TRBV9 and TRBJ2-1): DSGVTQTPKHLITATGQRVTLRCSPRSGDLSVYWYQQSLDQGLQFLIQYYNGEERAKGNILERFSAQQFPDLHSELNLSSLELGDSALYFCASSVGRGTSVKWDEQFFGPGTRLTVL.

The chain carries TRBV6-2 or TRBV6-3 and TRBJ1-1; D unclear. CDR3 size: 17 residues. Per the germline V gene, CDR1 is MNHEY and CDR2 is SVGEGT. Trimming removed 6 bases from V and 4 bases from J, with 24 bases in between. CDR3: CASSDGRVLSIGTEAFF. CDR3 coding DNA: TGTGCCAGCAGCGACGGTAGGGTCTTAAGTATCGGCACTGAAGCTTTCTTT.

The rearrangement links TRBV19 to TRBJ2-1, with TRBD2 identical over 9 bases. Germline trimming cut 7 bases from V and 6 bases from J; bases unmatched to any gene: 10. The CDR3 has 15 residues. Germline lookup yields CDR1 LNHDA and CDR2 SQIVND (reference sequence). CDR3 sequence reads: CASKKAAGGRNEQFF. The CDR3 nucleotides are TGTGCCAGTAAGAAAGCAGCGGGAGGTCGCAATGAGCAGTTCTTC. The entire variable domain, with the rest obtained from reference TRBV19 and TRBJ2-1, is as follows: DGGITQSPKYLFRKEGQNVTLSCEQNLNHDAMYWYRQDPGQGLRLIYYSQIVNDFQKGDIAEGYSVSREKKESFPLTVTSAQKNPTAFYLCASKKAAGGRNEQFFGPGTRLTVL.

The chain has TRBV7-2 and TRBJ1-2; 7 bases are a match to TRBD1. This CDR3 is 13 amino acids long. J lost 4 bases, V lost 4 bases, and 3 bases had no gene match. CDR1 and CDR2 from the germline V gene are SGHTA and FQGNSA. The CDR3 DNA follows: TGTGCCAGCAGCTCTAGGACAGGCTATGGCTACACCTTC. This sequence encodes CASSSRTGYGYTF.

CDR3 residues: CASTSGTAGNSPLHF. As DNA, the CDR3 is TGTGCCAGCACCTCTGGGACAGCCGGGAATTCACCCCTCCACTTT. V usage is TRBV6-5 and J usage is TRBJ1-6, with 7 bases that match TRBD1. The germline CDR1 and CDR2 sequences are MNHEY and SVGAGI. V dropped 7 bases and J dropped 7; count of bases not matched to a gene: 10. This CDR3 contains 15 residues.

V is TRBV7-6 and J is TRBJ2-3; TRBD2 matches at 8 bases. Germline V CDR1 and CDR2: SGHVS, FNYEAQ. V shed 3 bases, J shed 2 bases, and the junction held 10 bases outside the gene matches. This CDR3 has 17 amino acids. Here the CDR3 DNA reads TGTGCCAGCAGCTTGCGGGCGGGAGGCCAGAACACAGATACGCAGTATTTT. Translated: CASSLRAGGQNTDTQYF.

The CDR3 DNA sequence: TGTGCCTGGGAGATACAGGGGGTAAATGAGCAGTTCTTC. Amino acids: CAWEIQGVNEQFF. The J gene is TRBJ2-1, the V gene TRBV30, with 8 bases lining up with TRBD1. Germline V gives CDR1 GTSNPN, CDR2 SVGIG (reference sequence). This CDR3 is 13 amino acids long. The V segment lost 5 bases and the J segment 7 bases; nucleotides outside the gene matches: 7.